These 24 T cell receptor beta chains were sequenced from one sample in a study of blood T cell repertoires in COVID-19. The assay was immunoSEQ multiplex PCR, and TCRdb's table has in-frame clones only and misses some. This repertoire shows more than 150,000 clones, 70% to 90% found once; its top ten account for approximately 0.5%. The sample comprised peripheral blood. The source is a man in his fifties or sixties with COVID-19, enrolled during active disease.

This chain links TRBV15 with TRBJ1-1; 10 bases agree with TRBD1. CDR3 size: 15 residues. Germline V gene sequence: CDR1 LNHNV, CDR2 YYDKDF (reference sequence). The J segment lost 8 bases and the V segment lost 4 bases, leaving 10 bases of the junction unmatched. CDR3 loop: CATSMWTGGGLEAFF. CDR3 nucleotide sequence: TGTGCCACCAGCATGTGGACAGGGGGAGGTTTGGAAGCTTTCTTT.

The CDR3 region is CASSSQTRYTF. CDR3 DNA sequence: TGTGCCAGCAGTTCCCAAACTCGCTACACCTTC. The chain has TRBV28 and TRBJ1-2; unclear D gene. With 4 bases removed from V and 9 bases from J, the gap between germline ends came to 9 bases. The CDR3 contains 11 residues. Germline V gene data show CDR1 as MDHEN and CDR2 as SYDVKM.

The rearrangement joins TRBV9 to TRBJ2-7; 7 bases agree with TRBD1. CDR1 is SGDLS and CDR2 is YYNGEE in the germline V gene. V trimming: 3 bases; J trimming: 0 bases; junction bases outside the gene matches: 6. CDR3 size: 15 residues. The CDR3 DNA follows: TGTGCCAGCAGCGCCCAGACAGGGAGCTCCTACGAGCAGTACTTC. Residues: CASSAQTGSSYEQYF.

The gene calls are TRBV19 and TRBJ2-3; 8 bases line up with TRBD1. From germline, CDR1 is LNHDA and CDR2 SQIVND (reference sequence). The J segment lost 2 bases and the V segment lost 4 bases, leaving 5 bases of the junction unmatched. The CDR3 has 15 residues. CDR3: CASSRTGWNTDTQYF. The DNA for the CDR3 is TGTGCCAGTAGTAGGACAGGGTGGAACACAGATACGCAGTATTTT. The full variable domain, with the rest looked up from reference TRBV19 and TRBJ2-3, is DGGITQSPKYLFRKEGQNVTLSCEQNLNHDAMYWYRQDPGQGLRLIYYSQIVNDFQKGDIAEGYSVSREKKESFPLTVTSAQKNPTAFYLCASSRTGWNTDTQYFGPGTRLTVL.

Only a few counts were recorded for this clone. V is TRBV5-1 and J is TRBJ2-1, with D perhaps TRBD1 (5 bases). The germline V gene encodes CDR1 SGHRS and CDR2 YFSETQ. Trimming stripped 0 bases from V and 2 bases from J, with 6 bases between. CDR3 length equals 14 residues. CDR3 nucleotide sequence: TGCGCCAGCAGCTTGGGACAGACCTACAATGAGCAGTTCTTC. Protein: CASSLGQTYNEQFF. Based on the CDR3 plus reference TRBV5-1 and TRBJ2-1, the full variable domain is KAGVTQTPRYLIKTRGQQVTLSCSPISGHRSVSWYQQTPGQGLQFLFEYFSETQRNKGNFPGRFSGRQFSNSRSEMNVSTLELGDSALYLCASSLGQTYNEQFFGPGTRLTVL.

The genes are TRBV5-1 and TRBJ1-2; D not resolved. Per the germline V gene, CDR1 is SGHRS and CDR2 is YFSETQ. This CDR3 has 15 amino acids. V was trimmed by 0 bases and J by 5 bases, leaving 14 bases between them. CDR3 amino acids: CASSLGVGSGYGYTF. The CDR3 nucleotides are TGCGCCAGCAGCTTGGGAGTTGGCAGCGGATATGGCTACACCTTC.

V gene TRBV10-3 combines with J gene TRBJ1-1; 7 bases agree with TRBD1. The J segment lost 0 bases and the V segment lost 3 bases, leaving 10 bases of the junction unmatched. CDR3 length equals 17 residues. CDR1 and CDR2 from the germline V gene are ENHRY and SYGVKD. The CDR3 spells CAISENSGGTLNTEAFF. The CDR3 bases are TGTGCCATCAGTGAAAACTCAGGGGGAACCTTGAACACTGAAGCTTTCTTT.

The V call is TRBV10-2, the J call TRBJ2-5, with D tentatively TRBD2 (5 bases). V was shortened by 7 bases and J by 5 bases, with 14 bases between the two germline ends. The V gene's germline CDR1 is WSHSY and CDR2 SAAADI. This CDR3 has 13 residues. The chain's CDR3 is CASTRTRRETQYF. For the CDR3, the DNA is TGCGCCAGCACCAGGACTCGCCGGGAGACCCAGTACTTC.

The chain has TRBV28 and TRBJ1-5, with 7 bases aligning to TRBD1. The junction had 11 bases not matched to a gene; V was cut back by 11 bases and J by 7 bases. Germline CDR1 and CDR2: MDHEN and SYDVKM. There are 13 residues in the CDR3. CDR3 region: CASQGQPGQPQHF. DNA for the CDR3: TGTGCCTCCCAGGGACAGCCGGGACAGCCCCAGCATTTT.

This clone appeared a few times. The rearrangement uses TRBV19 and TRBJ1-2; a possible D gene is TRBD1 (5 bases). The CDR3 spans 13 residues. The V gene lost 4 bases and the J gene lost 8 bases, with 14 bases spanning the gap. The germline V gene encodes CDR1 LNHDA and CDR2 SQIVND (reference sequence). This CDR3 reads CASSNSGIVGYTF. CDR3 nucleotides: TGTGCCAGTAGTAACTCAGGGATTGTGGGCTACACCTTC.

The chain joins TRBV5-5 to TRBJ1-5; TRBD1 aligns across 7 bases. Germline assignment: CDR1 SGHKS and CDR2 YYEKEE (reference sequence). Germline trimming cut 5 bases from V and 7 bases from J; bases unmatched to any gene: 12. The CDR3 is 15 residues long. CDR3 protein: CASSPTGAGVQPQHF. The CDR3 DNA follows: TGTGCCAGCAGTCCAACAGGGGCAGGGGTCCAGCCCCAGCATTTT.

V usage is TRBV6-5 and J usage is TRBJ1-3, with 7 bases matching TRBD1. The CDR3 length is 15 residues. Trimming at V came to 7 bases and at J to 0 bases, leaving 6 bases not matched to a gene. Germline assignment: CDR1 MNHEY and CDR2 SVGAGI. CDR3 protein: CASKTGDSSGNTIYF. The CDR3, as DNA: TGTGCCAGCAAAACTGGGGACAGCTCTGGAAACACCATATATTTT.

The chain joins TRBV7-9 to TRBJ1-2; D gene unclear. Per germline, CDR1 SEHNR and CDR2 FQNEAQ (reference sequence). Trimming stripped 0 bases from V and 0 bases from J, with 8 bases between. This CDR3 comprises 15 residues. The CDR3 is CASSLAGVSNYGYTF. As DNA, the CDR3 is TGTGCCAGCAGCTTAGCGGGAGTGTCTAACTATGGCTACACCTTC.

This clone was seen only once. The chain couples TRBV7-2 to TRBJ2-5, with unresolved D. The CDR3 has 15 residues. Trimming stripped 5 bases from V and 0 bases from J, with 13 bases between. Looked up from germline, CDR1 is SGHTA and CDR2 is FQGNSA. As DNA, the CDR3 is TGTGCCAGCAGCCCCCGCGCCCCGTACCAAGAGACCCAGTACTTC. Translated: CASSPRAPYQETQYF.

The chain uses TRBV19 and TRBJ1-5; no clear D gene. Germline values: CDR1 LNHDA, CDR2 SQIVND (reference sequence). The CDR3 extends over 14 amino acids. V dropped 7 bases and J dropped 0 bases, with 10 bases sitting between them. The DNA for the CDR3 is TGTGCCAGTACCCCAGGTGGTAGCAATCAGCCCCAGCATTTT. This gives the protein CASTPGGSNQPQHF.

The chain joins TRBV28 to TRBJ1-1, with unresolved D. Germline V gene lookup returns CDR1 MDHEN and CDR2 SYDVKM. This CDR3 is built from 15 residues. Trimming took off 3 bases at V and 1 base at J, with 12 bases between the two ends. The CDR3 region is CASSFRGKGNTEAFF. The CDR3 coding sequence is TGTGCCAGCAGTTTTAGAGGGAAGGGGAACACTGAAGCTTTCTTT.

This clone has more than one count but fewer than ten. V usage is TRBV7-2 and J usage is TRBJ2-7; TRBD2 might be the D (5 bases). The V end lost 4 bases, the J end lost 2 bases, and 12 bases lay between the germline ends. The germline V gene has CDR1 SGHTA and CDR2 FQGNSA. CDR3 length equals 14 residues. The CDR3 DNA reads TGTGCCAGCAGCTCGGGAATTTCAGCCTACGAGCAGTACTTC. It specifies CASSSGISAYEQYF.

CDR3 bases: TGTGCCATCAGTGAGACGGGACAGGGAAGGACTGAAGCTTTCTTT. It translates to CAISETGQGRTEAFF. The chain employs TRBV10-3 and TRBJ1-1; 9 bases align to TRBD1. The CDR3 covers 15 residues. Trimming took 2 bases from V and 5 from J; bases not matched to a gene: 6. The V gene's germline CDR1 is ENHRY and CDR2 SYGVKD.

The CDR3 loop reads CASSLDTGNIPLHF. The CDR3 nucleotides read TGTGCCAGCAGCTTGGATACAGGGAATATACCCCTCCACTTT. V is TRBV5-4 and J is TRBJ1-6, with D possibly TRBD1 on 6 matching bases. Deletions cut 0 bases from V and 12 bases from J, with 13 bases between. The CDR3 has 14 amino acids. CDR1 SGHNT and CDR2 YYREEE come from the germline V gene (reference sequence).

The chain carries TRBV6-1 and TRBJ1-2; no definite D call. The CDR3 totals 13 residues. V was trimmed by 1 base and J by 5 bases, leaving 8 bases between them. Germline CDR1 MNHNS, CDR2 SASEGT. The CDR3 bases are TGTGCCAGCAGTGAAGTAGACATATATGGCTACACCTTC. Amino acids: CASSEVDIYGYTF.

V usage is TRBV6-1 and J usage is TRBJ1-1; 8 bases match TRBD1. The CDR3 contains 15 residues. Per the germline V gene, CDR1 is MNHNS and CDR2 is SASEGT. The junction had 4 bases not matched to a gene; V was cut back by 3 bases and J by 1 base. Here the CDR3 DNA reads TGTGCCAGCAGTGACAGGGGGCGGCCGAACACTGAAGCTTTCTTT. Its translation is CASSDRGRPNTEAFF.

V is TRBV10-3 and J is TRBJ2-3; 8 bases are shared with TRBD2. The CDR3 is 17 amino acids. The trim removed 6 bases at V and 4 bases at J, leaving 15 bases unmatched. The germline V gene encodes CDR1 ENHRY and CDR2 SYGVKD. CDR3 in amino acids: CAIRESSGGPIPDTQYF. The CDR3 bases are TGTGCCATCAGAGAGAGCTCGGGGGGGCCAATTCCAGATACGCAGTATTTT.

The J gene is TRBJ1-5, the V gene TRBV7-2; D perhaps matches TRBD1 (6 bases). CDR3 size: 15 residues. The germline V gene has CDR1 SGHTA and CDR2 FQGNSA. The V end lost 1 base, the J end lost 2 bases, and 9 bases lay between the germline ends. The CDR3 sequence is CASSLERQGNQPQHF. For the CDR3, the DNA is TGTGCCAGCAGCTTAGAGAGACAGGGCAATCAGCCCCAGCATTTT.

The chain carries TRBV7-9 and TRBJ2-2; D is perhaps TRBD1 (6 bases). The V end was cut by 2 bases, the J end by 4 bases, with 17 bases between. The CDR3 sequence is 17 residues long. Germline V gives CDR1 SEHNR, CDR2 FQNEAQ (reference sequence). CDR3 DNA sequence: TGTGCCAGCAGCTTAAGGGGTATGCAGGGGAGCACCGGGGAGCTGTTTTTT. Encoded protein: CASSLRGMQGSTGELFF.